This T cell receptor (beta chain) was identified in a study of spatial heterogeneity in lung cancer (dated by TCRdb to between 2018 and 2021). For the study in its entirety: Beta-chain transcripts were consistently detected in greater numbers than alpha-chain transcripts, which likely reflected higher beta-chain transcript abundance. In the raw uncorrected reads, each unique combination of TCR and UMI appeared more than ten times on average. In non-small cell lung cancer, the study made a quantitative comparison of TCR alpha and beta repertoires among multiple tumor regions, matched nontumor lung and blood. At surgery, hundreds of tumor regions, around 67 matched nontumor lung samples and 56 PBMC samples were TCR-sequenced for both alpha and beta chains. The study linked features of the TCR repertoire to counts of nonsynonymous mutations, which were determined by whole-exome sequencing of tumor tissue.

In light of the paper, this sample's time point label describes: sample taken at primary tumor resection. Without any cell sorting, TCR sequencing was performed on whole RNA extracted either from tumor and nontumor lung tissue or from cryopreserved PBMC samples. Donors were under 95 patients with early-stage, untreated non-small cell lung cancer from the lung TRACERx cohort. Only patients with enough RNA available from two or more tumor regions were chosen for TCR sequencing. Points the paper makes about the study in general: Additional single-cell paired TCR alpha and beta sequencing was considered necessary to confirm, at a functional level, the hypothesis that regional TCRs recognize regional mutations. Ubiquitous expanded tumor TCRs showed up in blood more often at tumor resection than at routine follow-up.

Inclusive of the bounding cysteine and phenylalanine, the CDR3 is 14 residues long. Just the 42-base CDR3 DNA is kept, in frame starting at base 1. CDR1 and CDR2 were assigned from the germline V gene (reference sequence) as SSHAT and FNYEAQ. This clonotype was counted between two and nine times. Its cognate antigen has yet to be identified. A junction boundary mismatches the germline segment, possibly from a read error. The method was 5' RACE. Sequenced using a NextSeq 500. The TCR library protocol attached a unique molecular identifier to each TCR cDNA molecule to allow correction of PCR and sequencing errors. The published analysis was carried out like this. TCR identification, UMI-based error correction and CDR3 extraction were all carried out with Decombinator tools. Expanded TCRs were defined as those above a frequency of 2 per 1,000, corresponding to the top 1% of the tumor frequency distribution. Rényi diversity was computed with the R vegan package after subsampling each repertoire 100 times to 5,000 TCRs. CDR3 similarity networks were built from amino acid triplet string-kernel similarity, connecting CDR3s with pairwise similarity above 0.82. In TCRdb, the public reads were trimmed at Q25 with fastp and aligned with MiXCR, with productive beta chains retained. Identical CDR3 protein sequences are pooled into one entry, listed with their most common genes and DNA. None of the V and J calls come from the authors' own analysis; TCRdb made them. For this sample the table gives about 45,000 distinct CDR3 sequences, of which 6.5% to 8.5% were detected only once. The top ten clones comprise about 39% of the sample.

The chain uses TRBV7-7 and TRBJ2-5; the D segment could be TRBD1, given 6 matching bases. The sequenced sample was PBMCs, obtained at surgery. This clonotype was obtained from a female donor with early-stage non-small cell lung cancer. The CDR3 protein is CASSAEGVQETQYF. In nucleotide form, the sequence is TGTGCTAGCAGCGCCGAGGGGGTCCAAGAGACCCAGTACTTC.